This note documents a single T cell receptor (beta chain) sequence. Its antigen is still unknown. The germline V gene encodes CDR1 SGHTA and CDR2 FQGTGA. Losses at the gene ends were 6 bases for V and 0 bases for J; bases not matched to a gene: 5. This CDR3 is built from 15 residues. The sample originates from a study of cytomegalovirus exposure and HLA in healthy donors. Across the whole study: The approximately 120 validation repertoires used the same platform as the 666 first-cohort repertoires, a later analysis reported. Whole-study findings and limits: Researchers counted 150 to 200 TCR beta chains as cytomegalovirus-associated. Reportedly, cytomegalovirus status was diagnosed with high sensitivity and specificity.

Libraries were prepared by immunoSEQ multiplex PCR; TCRdb keeps only in-frame clonotypes and omits some of them. The sample lists roughly 76,000 clones, approximately 93% seen once, with 1.5% to 1.7% in the top ten. The sequenced sample consisted of PBMCs. This receptor was obtained from a man aged 18 to 35 in good health and CMV-seropositive. The chain recombines TRBV7-3 with TRBJ2-3, with TRBD2 matching over 8 bases. CDR3: CASSTGTSSTDTQYF. As DNA, the CDR3 is TGTGCCAGCAGTACCGGGACTAGTAGCACAGATACGCAGTATTTT.